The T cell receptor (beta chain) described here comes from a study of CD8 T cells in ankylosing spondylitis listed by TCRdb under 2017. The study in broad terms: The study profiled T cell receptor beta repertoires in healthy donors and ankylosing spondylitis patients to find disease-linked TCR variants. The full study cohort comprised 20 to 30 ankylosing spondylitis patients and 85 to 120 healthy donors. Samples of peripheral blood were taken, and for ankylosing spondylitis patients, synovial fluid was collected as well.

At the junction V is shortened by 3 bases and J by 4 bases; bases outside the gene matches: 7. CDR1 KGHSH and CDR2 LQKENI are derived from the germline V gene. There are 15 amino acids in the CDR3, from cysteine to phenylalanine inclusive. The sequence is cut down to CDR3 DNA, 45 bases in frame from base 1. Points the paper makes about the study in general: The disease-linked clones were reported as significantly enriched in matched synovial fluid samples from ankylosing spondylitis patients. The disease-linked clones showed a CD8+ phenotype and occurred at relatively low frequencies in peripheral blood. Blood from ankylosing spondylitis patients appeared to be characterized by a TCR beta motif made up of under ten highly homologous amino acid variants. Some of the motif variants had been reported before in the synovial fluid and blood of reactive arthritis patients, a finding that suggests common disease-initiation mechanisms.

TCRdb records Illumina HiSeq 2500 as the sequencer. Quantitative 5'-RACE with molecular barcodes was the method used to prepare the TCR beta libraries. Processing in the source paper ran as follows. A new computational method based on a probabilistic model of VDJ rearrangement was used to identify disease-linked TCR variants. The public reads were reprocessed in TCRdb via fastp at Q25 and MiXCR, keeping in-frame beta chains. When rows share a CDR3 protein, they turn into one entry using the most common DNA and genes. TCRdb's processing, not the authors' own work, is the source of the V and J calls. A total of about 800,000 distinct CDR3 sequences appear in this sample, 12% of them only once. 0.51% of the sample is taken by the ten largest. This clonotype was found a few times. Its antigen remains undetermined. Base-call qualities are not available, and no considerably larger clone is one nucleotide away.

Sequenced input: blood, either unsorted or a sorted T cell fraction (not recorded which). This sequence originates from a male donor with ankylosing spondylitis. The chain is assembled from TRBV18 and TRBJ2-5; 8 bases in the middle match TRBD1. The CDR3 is CASSPSTGVGETQYF. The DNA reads TGTGCCAGCTCACCCTCGACAGGGGTGGGAGAGACCCAGTACTTC.